These T cell receptor beta chains were read from a single sample in a study of shared clonotypes between healthy human individuals. The assay was immunoSEQ multiplex PCR, and TCRdb's table has in-frame clones only and misses some. The table has some 700,000 clones, 80% to 95% seen once. Sequencing was carried out using memory CD8+ T cells from PBMCs. The receptors originated from a man aged 18 to 35 in good health. Some clones in this sample may be carry-over from other donors' samples. CDR3s include the opening cysteine and the closing phenylalanine or tryptophan. D genes are given only for firm matches. Only part of the rows carry a size: once, few, many, or a class if the clone is expanded.

J	V	D	size	CDR3	DNA
TRBJ2-3	TRBV28	TRBD1	.	CASSLGQGTPWDTQYF	TGTGCCAGCAGTTTAGGACAGGGAACCCCCTGGGATACGCAGTATTTT
TRBJ2-1	TRBV27	.	.	CASSLRASSYNEQFF	TGTGCCAGCAGTTTACGTGCTAGCTCCTACAATGAGCAGTTCTTC
TRBJ2-3	TRBV9	TRBD2	.	CASSLEGLAFPPGTQYF	TGTGCCAGCAGCCTAGAAGGACTAGCTTTTCCCCCCGGTACGCAGTATTTT
TRBJ2-3	TRBV27	TRBD1	.	CASAGTAYTDTQYF	TGTGCCAGCGCCGGGACAGCTTACACAGATACGCAGTATTTT
TRBJ1-5	TRBV5-6	.	.	CASSISSNQPQHF	TGTGCCAGCAGCATATCAAGCAATCAGCCCCAGCATTTT
TRBJ2-7	TRBV5-4	.	.	CASSLVRGPPYEQYF	TGTGCCAGCAGCTTGGTTCGGGGGCCCCCCTACGAGCAGTACTTC
TRBJ2-1	TRBV7-9	TRBD2	.	CASSRPSSGSGYEQFF	TGTGCCAGCAGCCGGCCCTCTAGCGGGAGTGGTTATGAGCAGTTCTTC
TRBJ2-7	TRBV15	.	once	CATSRMGAGEQYF	TGTGCCACCAGCAGAATGGGCGCCGGCGAGCAGTACTTC
TRBJ2-5	TRBV10-2	.	.	CASSAQGRTQYF	TGCGCCAGCAGTGCCCAGGGTCGGACCCAGTACTTC
TRBJ2-7	TRBV9	TRBD2	.	CASSGQGLASHEQYF	TGTGCCAGCAGCGGACAGGGACTAGCTTCCCACGAGCAGTACTTC
TRBJ1-4	TRBV4-3	.	once	CASSPKEMEKLFF	TGCGCCAGCAGCCCAAAGGAGATGGAAAAACTGTTTTTT
TRBJ1-6	TRBV2	.	.	CATLQGSGSPLHF	TGTGCCACCCTCCAGGGATCCGGGTCACCCCTCCACTTT
TRBJ2-3	TRBV2	.	.	CASSEGPNRDTQYF	TGTGCCAGCAGTGAAGGTCCTAACCGGGATACGCAGTATTTT
TRBJ2-1	TRBV4-1	TRBD2	.	CASSQDSLAGGYEQFF	TGCGCCAGCAGCCAAGATTCCCTAGCGGGAGGGTATGAGCAGTTCTTC
TRBJ2-5	TRBV6-4	.	.	CASRGPQGTQETQYF	TGTGCCAGCAGGGGTCCACAGGGAACTCAAGAGACCCAGTACTTC
TRBJ2-3	TRBV11-2	.	.	CASSLGSRGTDTQYF	TGTGCCAGCAGCTTAGGGAGTCGTGGCACAGATACGCAGTATTTT
TRBJ2-2	TRBV6-5	.	.	CASSYSQGRTGELFF	TGTGCCAGCAGTTACTCCCAGGGGCGCACCGGGGAGCTGTTTTTT
TRBJ1-1	TRBV10-2	.	.	CASSGSGSTEAFF	TGCGCCAGCAGTGGATCGGGGAGCACTGAAGCTTTCTTT
TRBJ1-5	TRBV7-9	.	.	CASKPEDRPNNQPQHF	TGTGCCAGCAAACCCGAAGACAGGCCAAATAATCAGCCCCAGCATTTT
TRBJ1-5	TRBV27	.	.	CASSFRGTLSGQPQHF	TGTGCCAGCAGTTTCAGAGGGACACTCTCGGGCCAGCCCCAGCATTTT
TRBJ1-5	TRBV19	TRBD1	.	CASSHRGGNQPQHF	TGTGCCAGTAGTCACAGGGGTGGCAATCAGCCCCAGCATTTT
TRBJ2-7	TRBV4-3	.	.	CASSQDRVSYEQYF	TGCGCCAGCAGCCAAGACAGGGTCTCCTACGAGCAGTACTTC
TRBJ1-1	TRBV7-9	.	.	CASSLVAGSNAEAFF	TGTGCCAGCAGCTTAGTTGCGGGTAGTAACGCTGAAGCTTTCTTT
TRBJ2-7	TRBV9	.	once	CASSVEVGETYEQYF	TGTGCCAGCAGCGTAGAGGTGGGAGAGACCTACGAGCAGTACTTC
TRBJ2-7	TRBV27	TRBD2	.	CASSFGLAGDEQYF	TGTGCCAGCAGTTTTGGACTAGCGGGAGACGAGCAGTACTTC
TRBJ2-7	TRBV5-1	TRBD2	.	CASRQGLAGIYEQYF	TGCGCCAGCAGACAGGGACTAGCGGGGATCTACGAGCAGTACTTC
TRBJ2-7	TRBV6-5	.	.	CASSEGSEQYF	TGTGCCAGCAGTGAGGGATCCGAGCAGTACTTC
TRBJ2-7	TRBV7-9	.	.	CASSQGGYEQYF	TGTGCCAGCAGCCAGGGGGGTTACGAGCAGTACTTC
TRBJ2-1	TRBV5-8	.	once	CASSPQGSTYNEQFF	TGTGCCAGCAGCCCACAGGGCAGCACCTACAATGAGCAGTTCTTC
TRBJ1-2	TRBV29-1	TRBD1	.	CSVAGGQVYGYTF	TGCAGCGTTGCTGGGGGACAGGTTTATGGCTACACCTTC
TRBJ1-5	TRBV6-5	.	.	CASSYIGNQPQHF	TGTGCCAGCAGTTACATCGGCAATCAGCCCCAGCATTTT
TRBJ2-2	TRBV6-5	.	.	CASSWGGELFF	TGTGCCAGCAGTTGGGGTGGGGAGCTGTTTTTT
TRBJ2-5	TRBV4-3	.	.	CASSYRTFRLETQYF	TGCGCCAGCAGTTACAGGACTTTTAGACTGGAGACCCAGTACTTC
TRBJ2-3	TRBV27	TRBD2	.	CASSLILAGGPEDTQYF	TGTGCCAGCAGTTTAATATTAGCGGGAGGGCCCGAAGATACGCAGTATTTT
TRBJ2-7	TRBV9	TRBD1	.	CASSDNLWTGPYEQYF	TGTGCCAGCAGCGACAATCTATGGACAGGTCCCTACGAGCAGTACTTC
TRBJ2-7	TRBV27	TRBD2	.	CASSLPGLAGDPYEQYF	TGTGCCAGCAGTTTACCGGGACTAGCGGGAGACCCCTACGAGCAGTACTTC
TRBJ2-1	TRBV29-1	.	.	CSVETRIRNEQFF	TGCAGCGTTGAGACCCGCATTCGCAATGAGCAGTTCTTC
TRBJ2-1	TRBV28	TRBD1	.	CASSLWFGTGDEQFF	TGTGCCAGCAGTTTGTGGTTCGGGACAGGGGATGAGCAGTTCTTC
TRBJ2-7	TRBV27	TRBD2	.	CASSTNGVAGGRHEQYF	TGTGCCAGCAGTACTAATGGGGTAGCGGGAGGGCGACACGAGCAGTACTTC
TRBJ2-1	TRBV4-3	.	.	CASSQDLAGIRSYNEQFF	TGCGCCAGCAGCCAAGATCTTGCAGGGATCAGGAGCTACAATGAGCAGTTCTTC
TRBJ1-2	TRBV19	TRBD1	once	CASEPSRGLDGYTF	TGTGCCAGTGAACCTTCCAGGGGGCTCGATGGCTACACCTTC
TRBJ2-2	TRBV27	.	.	CASSLTPGIVATGELFF	TGTGCCAGCAGTTTAACCCCAGGGATCGTGGCCACCGGGGAGCTGTTTTTT